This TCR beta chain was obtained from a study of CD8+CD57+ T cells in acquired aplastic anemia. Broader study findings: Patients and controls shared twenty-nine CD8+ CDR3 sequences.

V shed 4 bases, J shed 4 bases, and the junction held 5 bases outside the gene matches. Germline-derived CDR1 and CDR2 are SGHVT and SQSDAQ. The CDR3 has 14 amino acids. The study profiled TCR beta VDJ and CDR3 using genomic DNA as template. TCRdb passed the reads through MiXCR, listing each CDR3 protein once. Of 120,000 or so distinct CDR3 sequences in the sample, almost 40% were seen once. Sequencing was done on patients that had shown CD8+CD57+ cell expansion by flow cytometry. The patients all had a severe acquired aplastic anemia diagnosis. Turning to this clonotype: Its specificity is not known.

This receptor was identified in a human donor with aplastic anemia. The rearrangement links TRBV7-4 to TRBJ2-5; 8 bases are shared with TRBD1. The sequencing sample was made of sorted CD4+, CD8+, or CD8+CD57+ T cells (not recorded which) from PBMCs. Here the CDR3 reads CASSSPGGSETQYF. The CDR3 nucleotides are TGTGCCAGCAGCTCCCCAGGGGGCTCAGAGACCCAGTACTTC.